This record concerns one TCR beta chain sequence. Its antigen is not identified. These data belong to a study of T cell responses to AZD1222 COVID-19 vaccine. Study-wide findings and caveats: Reports indicate that nearly half of spike-specific TCRs are directed at unmutated variant regions. Clonal diversity was possibly underestimated; the donors were predominantly white British and more often female.

CDR1 and CDR2 from the germline V gene are MGHRA and YSYEKL. V gave up 3 bases and J gave up 6 bases; unmatched junction bases: 9. The CDR3 is made up of 16 amino acids. Libraries were prepared by immunoSEQ multiplex PCR; TCRdb keeps only in-frame clonotypes and omits some of them. The top ten hold roughly a quarter of the sample, which has approximately 120,000 clones, less than 90% seen once. The rearrangement joins TRBV4-1 to TRBJ2-1; TRBD1 agrees at 9 bases. This TCR was recovered from an adult in good health. The sample consisted of peripheral blood, taken on day 0 of AZD1222 vaccination. The CDR3 coding sequence is TGCGCCAGCAGCCAGGAAAGACAGGGGGTCATCAATGAGCAGTTCTTC. Its translation is CASSQERQGVINEQFF.